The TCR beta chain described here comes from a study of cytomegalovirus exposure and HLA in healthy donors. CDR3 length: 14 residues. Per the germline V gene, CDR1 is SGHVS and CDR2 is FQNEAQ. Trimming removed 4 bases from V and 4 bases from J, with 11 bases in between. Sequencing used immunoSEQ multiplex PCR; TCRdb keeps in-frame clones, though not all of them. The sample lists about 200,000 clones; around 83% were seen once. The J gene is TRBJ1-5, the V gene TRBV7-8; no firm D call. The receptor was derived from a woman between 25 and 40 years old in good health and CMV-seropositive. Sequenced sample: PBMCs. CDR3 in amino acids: CASSSNRGNQPQHF. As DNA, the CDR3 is TGTGCCAGCAGCTCCAATCGGGGTAATCAGCCCCAGCATTTT.